This TCR beta chain is from a study of beta chain features in type 1 diabetes. Findings and limits, study-wide: Shortening of TCRB CDR3s, moderate but significant, appeared in all four CD4+ subsets of Type 1 diabetes patients. For patients, the naive, central memory and Treg TCRB repertoires appeared more alike than for healthy donors. Possibly, sequencing cDNA over-represented cells that had high TCR expression levels.

All of the isolated RNA was reverse transcribed, so expressed TCRB transcripts were sequenced. The data were produced by immunoSEQ multiplex PCR, yet TCRdb's version contains in-frame clones alone and is incomplete. Of over 200,000 clones detected, under 13% appear once; the ten largest clones hold 0.017%. Worth noting for this clone: Its antigen remains unidentified.

CDR1 is MDHEN, CDR2 SYDVKM, per germline. The CDR3 sequence is 16 residues long. CD4+ cells of the naive, central memory, regulatory and stem cell-like memory types were sorted via CD45RO/CCR7/CD25/CD127/CD95/CD27. Sequenced input: naive CD4+ T cells from blood. The clonotype originates from a man aged 30-40 years with type 1 diabetes. The chain links TRBV28 to TRBJ2-5; 13 bases are a match to TRBD2. The end of the DNA is better explained by TRBJ2-7, so the J call may be wrong. The CDR3 DNA reads as TGTGCCAGCAGTTTATGGGGGACTAGCGGGGCTTACGAGCAGTACTTC. This encodes CASSLWGTSGAYEQYF.